This T cell receptor beta chain originates from a study of post-analysis software for immune sequencing data. As to this clonotype: What it recognizes is unknown.

CDR1 is MNHEY and CDR2 is SVGAGI in the germline V gene. This CDR3 has 15 residues. V lost 8 bases and J lost 1; bases outside the gene matches: 8. Study-wide results and caveats: Normalized Chao1 diversity was significantly reduced in patients versus controls. Five TRBV segments occurring more often in patients than controls included TRBV5-6, TRBV5-1 and TRBV20-1.

Built from TCR beta cDNA, the libraries had unique molecular identifiers in them. Researchers reported some 500,000 cDNA molecules coming from around 1 to 9.1 million T cells. One entry per CDR3 protein results from TCRdb running MiXCR on the PCR reads. The sample yields roughly 570,000 distinct CDR3 sequences, 30% to 40% seen once. The rearrangement joins TRBV6-5 to TRBJ2-3, with 8 bases that match TRBD2. The clonotype was recovered from a girl aged 2-17 years with multiple sclerosis. The specimen sequenced was blood. The CDR3 DNA reads TGTGCCAGCCGGCCTTCGGGGGGGCGCACAGATACGCAGTATTTT. Translating gives CASRPSGGRTDTQYF.